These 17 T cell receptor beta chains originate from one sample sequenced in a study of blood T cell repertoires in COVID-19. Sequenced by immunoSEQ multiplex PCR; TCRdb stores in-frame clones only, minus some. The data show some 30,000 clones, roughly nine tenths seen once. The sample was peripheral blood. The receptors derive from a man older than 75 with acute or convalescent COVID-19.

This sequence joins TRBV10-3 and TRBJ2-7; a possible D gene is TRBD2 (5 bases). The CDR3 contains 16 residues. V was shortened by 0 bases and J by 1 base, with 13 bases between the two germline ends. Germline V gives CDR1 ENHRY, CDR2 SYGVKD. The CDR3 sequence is CAISESTGIVSYEQYF. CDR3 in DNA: TGTGCCATCAGTGAGTCGACCGGGATAGTATCCTACGAGCAGTACTTC.

The CDR3 DNA reads TGTGCCAGCAGGCGCGGGTTGGGCACAGATACGCAGTATTTT. Translating gives CASRRGLGTDTQYF. The genes are TRBV6-5 and TRBJ2-3; D might be TRBD2 (5 bases). Trimming took off 6 bases at V and 1 base at J, with 11 bases between the two ends. The germline gives CDR1 MNHEY, CDR2 SVGAGI. The CDR3 contains 14 residues.

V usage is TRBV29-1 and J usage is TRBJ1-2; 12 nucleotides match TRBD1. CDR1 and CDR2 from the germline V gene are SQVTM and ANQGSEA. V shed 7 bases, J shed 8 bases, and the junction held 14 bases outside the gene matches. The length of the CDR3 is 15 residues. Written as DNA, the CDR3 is TGCAGCGCAAATGGACCGGGACAGGGGGCGGGCGGCTACACCTTC. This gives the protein CSANGPGQGAGGYTF. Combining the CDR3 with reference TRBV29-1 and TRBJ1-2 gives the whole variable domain SAVISQKPSRDICQRGTSLTIQCQVDSQVTMMFWYRQQPGQSLTLIATANQGSEATYESGFVIDKFPISRPNLTFSTLTVSNMSPEDSSIYLCSANGPGQGAGGYTFGSGTRLTVV.

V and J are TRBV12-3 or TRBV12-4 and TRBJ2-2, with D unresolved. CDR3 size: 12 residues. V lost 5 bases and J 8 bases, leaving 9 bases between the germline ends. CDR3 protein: CASSPPMGELFF. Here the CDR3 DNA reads TGTGCCAGCAGTCCCCCAATGGGGGAGCTGTTTTTT.

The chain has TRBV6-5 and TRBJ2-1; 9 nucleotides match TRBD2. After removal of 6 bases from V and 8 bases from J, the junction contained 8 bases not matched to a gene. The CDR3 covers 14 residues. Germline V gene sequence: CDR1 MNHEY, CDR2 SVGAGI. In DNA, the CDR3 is TGTGCCAGCAGCTTGGGACTAGCTCGCTATGAGCAGTTCTTC. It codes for CASSLGLARYEQFF.

DNA of the CDR3: TGTGCCAGCAGCTTGGGGGACTCGGAAAAACTGTTTTTT. Translated: CASSLGDSEKLFF. J is TRBJ1-4 and V is TRBV5-5; maybe TRBD1 (5 bases). Germline loops: CDR1 SGHKS, CDR2 YYEKEE (reference sequence). This CDR3 comprises 13 residues. Trimming took 0 bases from V and 8 from J, leaving 8 bases between them.

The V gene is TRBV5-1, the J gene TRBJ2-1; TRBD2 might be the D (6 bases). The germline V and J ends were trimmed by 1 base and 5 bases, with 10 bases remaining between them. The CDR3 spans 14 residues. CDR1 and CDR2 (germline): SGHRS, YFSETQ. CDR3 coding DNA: TGCGCCAGCAGCTTGATGTGGGAGGACAATGAGCAGTTCTTC. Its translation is CASSLMWEDNEQFF.

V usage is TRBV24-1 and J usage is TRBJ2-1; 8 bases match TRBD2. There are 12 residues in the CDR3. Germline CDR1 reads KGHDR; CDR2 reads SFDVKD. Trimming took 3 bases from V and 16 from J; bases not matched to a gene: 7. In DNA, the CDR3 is TGTGCCACCAGTGATATAGCGGGACGGTATTTCTTC. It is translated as CATSDIAGRYFF.

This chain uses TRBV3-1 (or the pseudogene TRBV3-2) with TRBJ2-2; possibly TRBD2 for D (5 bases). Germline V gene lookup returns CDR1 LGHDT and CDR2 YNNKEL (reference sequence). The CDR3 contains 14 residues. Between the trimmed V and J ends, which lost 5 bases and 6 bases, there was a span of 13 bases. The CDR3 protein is CASSSRRVSGELFF. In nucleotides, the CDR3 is TGTGCCAGCAGCTCACGGCGGGTGTCCGGGGAGCTGTTTTTT.

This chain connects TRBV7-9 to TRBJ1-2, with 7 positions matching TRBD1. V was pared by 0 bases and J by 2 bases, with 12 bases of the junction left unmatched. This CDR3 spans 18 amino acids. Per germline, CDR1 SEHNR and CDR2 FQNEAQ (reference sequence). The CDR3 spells CASSLAVIGTTGNYGYTF. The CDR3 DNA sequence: TGTGCCAGCAGCTTAGCGGTTATCGGGACGACAGGGAACTATGGCTACACCTTC.

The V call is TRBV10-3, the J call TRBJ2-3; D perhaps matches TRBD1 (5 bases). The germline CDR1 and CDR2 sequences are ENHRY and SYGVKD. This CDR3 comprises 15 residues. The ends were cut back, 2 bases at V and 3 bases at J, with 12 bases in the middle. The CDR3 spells CAISERGRETDTQYF. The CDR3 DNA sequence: TGTGCCATCAGTGAGAGGGGAAGGGAAACAGATACGCAGTATTTT.

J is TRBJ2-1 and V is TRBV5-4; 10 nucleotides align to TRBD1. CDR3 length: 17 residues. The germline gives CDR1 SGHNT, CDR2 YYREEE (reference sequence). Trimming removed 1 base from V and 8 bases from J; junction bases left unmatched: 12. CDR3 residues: CASSLRLGTGVRYEQFF. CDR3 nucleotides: TGTGCCAGCAGCTTGCGTCTCGGGACAGGGGTTCGCTATGAGCAGTTCTTC. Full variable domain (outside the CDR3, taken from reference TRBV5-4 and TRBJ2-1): ETGVTQSPTHLIKTRGQQVTLRCSSQSGHNTVSWYQQALGQGPQFIFQYYREEENGRGNFPPRFSGLQFPNYSSELNVNALELDDSALYLCASSLRLGTGVRYEQFFGPGTRLTVL.

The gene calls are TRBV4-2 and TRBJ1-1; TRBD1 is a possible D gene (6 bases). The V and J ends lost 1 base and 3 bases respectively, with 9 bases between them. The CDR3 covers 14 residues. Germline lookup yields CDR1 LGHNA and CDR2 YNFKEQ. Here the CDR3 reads CASSQADRDTEAFF. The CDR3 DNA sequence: TGTGCCAGCAGCCAAGCGGACAGAGACACTGAAGCTTTCTTT.

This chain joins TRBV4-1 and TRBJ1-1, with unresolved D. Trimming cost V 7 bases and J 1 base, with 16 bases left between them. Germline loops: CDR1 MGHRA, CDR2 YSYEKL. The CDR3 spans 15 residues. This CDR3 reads CASTRGVSENTEAFF. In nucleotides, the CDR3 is TGCGCCAGCACCAGAGGTGTAAGCGAGAACACTGAAGCTTTCTTT.

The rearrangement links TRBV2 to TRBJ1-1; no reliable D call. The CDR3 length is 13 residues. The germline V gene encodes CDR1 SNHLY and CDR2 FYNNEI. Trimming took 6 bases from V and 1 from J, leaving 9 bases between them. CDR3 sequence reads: CASSLARNTEAFF. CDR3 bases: TGTGCCAGCAGCCTGGCAAGGAACACTGAAGCTTTCTTT.

The CDR3 nucleotides are TGTGCCAGCAGTGAAGTCTTCAAGGGAGACGGGGGAAACACCATATATTTT. Its translation: CASSEVFKGDGGNTIYF. J is TRBJ1-3 and V is TRBV6-1; D call uncertain. V was clipped by 1 base and J by 4 bases, with 17 bases between them. The V gene's germline CDR1 is MNHNS and CDR2 SASEGT. The CDR3 totals 17 residues.

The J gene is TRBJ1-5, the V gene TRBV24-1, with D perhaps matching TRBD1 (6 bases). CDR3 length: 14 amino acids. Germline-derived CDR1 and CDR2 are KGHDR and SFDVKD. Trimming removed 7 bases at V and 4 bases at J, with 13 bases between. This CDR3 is CATSTSGVNQPQHF. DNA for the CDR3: TGTGCCACCAGCACCTCAGGGGTAAATCAGCCCCAGCATTTT.